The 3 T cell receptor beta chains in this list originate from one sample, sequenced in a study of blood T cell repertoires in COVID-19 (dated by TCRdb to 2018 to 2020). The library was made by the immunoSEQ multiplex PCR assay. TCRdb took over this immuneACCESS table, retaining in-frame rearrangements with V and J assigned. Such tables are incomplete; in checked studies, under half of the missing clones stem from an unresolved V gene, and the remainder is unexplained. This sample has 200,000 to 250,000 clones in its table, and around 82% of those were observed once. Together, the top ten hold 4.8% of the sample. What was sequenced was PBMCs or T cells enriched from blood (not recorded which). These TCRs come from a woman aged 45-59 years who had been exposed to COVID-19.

CDR3 protein: CASSPTGGGTEAFF. CDR3 nucleotide sequence: TGTGCCAGCTCACCTACAGGGGGAGGTACTGAAGCTTTCTTT. The chain employs TRBV18 and TRBJ1-1; 8 nucleotides match TRBD1. Germline-derived CDR1 and CDR2 are KGHSH and LQKENI. CDR3 length equals 14 residues. Germline trimming cut 3 bases from V and 5 bases from J; bases unmatched to any gene: 5.

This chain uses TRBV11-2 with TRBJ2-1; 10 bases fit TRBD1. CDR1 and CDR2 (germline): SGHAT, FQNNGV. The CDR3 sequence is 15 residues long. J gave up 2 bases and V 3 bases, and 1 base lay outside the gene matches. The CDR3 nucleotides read TGTGCCAGCAGCTTCGGGACAGGGGCCTACAATGAGCAGTTCTTC. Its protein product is CASSFGTGAYNEQFF.

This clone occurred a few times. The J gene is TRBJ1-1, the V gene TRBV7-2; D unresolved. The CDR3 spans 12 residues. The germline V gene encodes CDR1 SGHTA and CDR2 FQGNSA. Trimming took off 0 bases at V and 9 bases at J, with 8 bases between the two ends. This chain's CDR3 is CASSLAPEKAFF. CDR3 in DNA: TGTGCCAGCAGCTTAGCCCCTGAGAAAGCTTTCTTT.